This T cell receptor beta chain was identified during a study of blood T cells in healthy people across ages. On this clonotype: Its antigen is still unknown.

The second PCR ran about 6 to 11 cycles with a sample-barcoded 5' primer and J-beta primers. TCRdb independently ran MiXCR on the 5' RACE reads; one entry per CDR3 protein. The sample records some 1.5 million distinct CDR3 sequences, 28% being singletons. Study findings and constraints: Unsorted PBMC material precluded a definitive naive versus antigen-experienced comparison.

The CDR3 has 14 amino acids. The V segment lost 4 bases and the J segment 4 bases; nucleotides outside the gene matches: 6. Germline V gene sequence: CDR1 GTSNPN, CDR2 SVGIG (reference sequence). The TCR originated in a woman in her thirties in good health. Sequenced material: blood. This chain uses TRBV30 with TRBJ2-3, with TRBD2 identical over 9 bases. Here the CDR3 reads CAWIPSGAPDTQYF. CDR3 sequence (DNA): TGTGCCTGGATCCCTAGCGGGGCCCCAGATACGCAGTATTTT.